Below, one TCR beta chain is given with its context. Its cognate antigen is unknown. The sample is drawn from a study of cytomegalovirus exposure and HLA in healthy donors. The study, taken as a whole, reports: The study flagged some 170 TCR beta chains as cytomegalovirus-associated. Presence/absence analyses rested on an assumption that sequencing depth was roughly uniform across donors. TCR beta sequences reportedly predicted the HLA-A and HLA-B alleles of most subjects accurately.

This CDR3 contains 14 residues. Germline values: CDR1 SGHRS, CDR2 YFSETQ. The germline V and J ends were trimmed by 4 bases and 3 bases, with 13 bases remaining between them. Both 60 Vbeta primers and 13 Jbeta primers went into the PCR. Here immunoSEQ multiplex PCR was the method, and the copy in TCRdb shows in-frame clones only, minus some. The data contain about 60,000 clones, 65% to 80% of them seen just once; the ten biggest clones take up about a third. This clonotype was sampled from a man aged 35 to 55 in good health and CMV-seropositive. The rearrangement joins TRBV5-1 to TRBJ1-2, with D possibly being TRBD1 (5 bases). Material for sequencing was PBMCs. This CDR3 reads CASSTGPGDYGYTF. The DNA for the CDR3 is TGCGCCAGCAGCACCGGACCGGGGGACTATGGCTACACCTTC.